Shown below are 10 T cell receptor beta chains from a single sample sequenced in a study of blood T cell repertoires in COVID-19. Sequenced by immunoSEQ multiplex PCR; TCRdb stores in-frame clones only, minus some. The sample has about 140,000 clones, approximately 86% seen once; the top ten hold roughly 1.9%. The source material was peripheral blood. These TCRs come from a man between 65 and 80 years old with acute or convalescent COVID-19.

CDR3 in amino acids: CAARRGTGLGNQPQHF. CDR3 DNA sequence: TGTGCCGCCCGACGGGGGACAGGCCTTGGAAATCAGCCCCAGCATTTT. This chain joins TRBV7-6 and TRBJ1-5; 8 nucleotides match TRBD1. The V segment lost 11 bases and the J segment 4 bases; nucleotides outside the gene matches: 16. CDR3 size: 16 residues. CDR1 is SGHVS and CDR2 is FNYEAQ in the germline V gene.

The gene calls are TRBV24-1 and TRBJ2-1; D is perhaps TRBD1 (6 bases). The CDR3 has 15 amino acids. Germline V gene lookup returns CDR1 KGHDR and CDR2 SFDVKD. Trimming pared 4 bases from V and 9 bases from J, leaving 18 bases between. Written as DNA, the CDR3 is TGTGCCACCAGTGAACCGGGACAAGAAAGCGGTGAGCAGTTCTTC. Its protein product is CATSEPGQESGEQFF.

The chain couples TRBV19 to TRBJ1-1; D gene ambiguous. With 3 bases removed from V and 3 bases from J, the gap between germline ends came to 8 bases. This CDR3 has 13 residues. The germline V gene has CDR1 LNHDA and CDR2 SQIVND (reference sequence). Written as DNA, the CDR3 is TGTGCCAGTAGTATCCAGCGGGACACTGAAGCTTTCTTT. This sequence encodes CASSIQRDTEAFF.

The CDR3 here is CAWGRTYSSYEQYF. The CDR3 nucleotides are TGTGCCTGGGGTCGAACTTACAGCTCCTACGAGCAGTACTTC. V and J are TRBV30 and TRBJ2-7; unclear D gene. With 5 bases removed from V and 0 bases from J, the gap between germline ends came to 14 bases. From germline, CDR1 is GTSNPN and CDR2 SVGIG (reference sequence). The CDR3 extends over 14 amino acids. Variable domain in full (rest from reference TRBV30 and TRBJ2-7): SQTIHQWPATLVQPVGSPLSLECTVEGTSNPNLYWYRQAAGRGLQLLFYSVGIGQISSEVPQNLSASRPQDRQFILSSKKLLLSDSGFYLCAWGRTYSSYEQYFGPGTRLTVT.

This clone was seen a single time. The chain joins TRBV3-1 (or the pseudogene TRBV3-2) to TRBJ1-3; tentative D call: TRBD1 (5 bases). V dropped 1 base and J dropped 2 bases, with 6 bases sitting between them. Germline loops: CDR1 LGHDT, CDR2 YNNKEL (reference sequence). This CDR3 has 14 residues. The CDR3 nucleotides are TGTGCCAGCAGCCAAGCCAGGGCTGGAAACACCATATATTTT. Protein sequence: CASSQARAGNTIYF.

This chain connects TRBV3-1 (or the pseudogene TRBV3-2) to TRBJ1-2, with TRBD1 matching 9 bases. J lost 4 bases, V lost 7 bases, and 4 bases had no gene match. Germline CDR1 reads LGHDT; CDR2 reads YNNKEL (reference sequence). CDR3 size: 13 residues. The CDR3 coding sequence is TGTGCCAGCACTAAACAGGGGGCCTATGGCTACACCTTC. It encodes CASTKQGAYGYTF.

This clone was found once. The chain employs TRBV3-1 (or the pseudogene TRBV3-2) and TRBJ1-2; no clear D. V lost 1 base and J 4 bases, leaving 13 bases between the germline ends. This CDR3 is 15 amino acids long. Germline V lookup: CDR1 LGHDT, CDR2 YNNKEL (reference sequence). Here the CDR3 reads CASSQGAKLSYGYTF. The DNA of the CDR3 is TGTGCCAGCAGCCAAGGGGCCAAGCTTTCCTATGGCTACACCTTC.

This clone was recorded once. The chain carries TRBV29-1 and TRBJ2-7, with D possibly matching TRBD1 (5 bases). V was shortened by 5 bases and J by 4 bases, with 18 bases between the two germline ends. This CDR3 contains 14 residues. Germline-derived CDR1 and CDR2 are SQVTM and ANQGSEA. The DNA for the CDR3 is TGCAGCGTTTCACCCCTTAATAGGACATACGAGCAGTACTTC. Translation gives CSVSPLNRTYEQYF.

Written as DNA, the CDR3 is TGTGCCACCAGCAGAGATACAGGGAGGGTTGAAAAACTGTTTTTT. Protein sequence: CATSRDTGRVEKLFF. V gene TRBV15 combines with J gene TRBJ1-4; D perhaps matches TRBD1 (6 bases). Germline V gene lookup returns CDR1 LNHNV and CDR2 YYDKDF (reference sequence). The CDR3 loop spans 15 amino acids. V was cut by 0 bases and J by 7 bases, with 12 bases left in between.

CDR3: CATWGGASTDTQYF. CDR3 bases: TGTGCCACCTGGGGCGGCGCTAGCACAGATACGCAGTATTTT. V is TRBV19 and J is TRBJ2-3; D is perhaps TRBD1 (5 bases). The germline V gene encodes CDR1 LNHDA and CDR2 SQIVND (reference sequence). The ends were cut back, 10 bases at V and 0 bases at J, with 14 bases in the middle. CDR3 size: 14 residues.